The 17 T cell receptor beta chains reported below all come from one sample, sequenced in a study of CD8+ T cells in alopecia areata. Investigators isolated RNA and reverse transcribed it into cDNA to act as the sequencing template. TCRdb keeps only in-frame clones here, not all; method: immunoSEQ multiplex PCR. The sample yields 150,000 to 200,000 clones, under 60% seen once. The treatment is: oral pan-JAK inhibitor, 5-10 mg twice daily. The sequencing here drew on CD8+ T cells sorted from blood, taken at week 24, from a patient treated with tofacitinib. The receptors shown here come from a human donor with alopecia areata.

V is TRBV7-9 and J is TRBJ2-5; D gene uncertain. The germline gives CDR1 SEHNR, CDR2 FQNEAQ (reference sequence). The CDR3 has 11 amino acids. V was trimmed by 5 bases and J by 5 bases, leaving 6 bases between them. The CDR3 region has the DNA TGTGCCAGCAGCCCAACCGAGACCCAGTACTTC. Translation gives CASSPTETQYF.

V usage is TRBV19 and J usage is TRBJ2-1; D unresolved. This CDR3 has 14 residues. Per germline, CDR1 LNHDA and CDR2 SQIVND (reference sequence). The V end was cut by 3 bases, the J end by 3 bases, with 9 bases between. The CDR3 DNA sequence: TGTGCCAGTAGTATGACTTCTAGCTACAATGAGCAGTTCTTC. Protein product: CASSMTSSYNEQFF.

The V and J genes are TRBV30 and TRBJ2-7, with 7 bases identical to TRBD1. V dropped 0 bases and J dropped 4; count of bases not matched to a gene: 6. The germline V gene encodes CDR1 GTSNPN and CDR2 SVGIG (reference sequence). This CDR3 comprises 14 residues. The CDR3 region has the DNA TGTGCCTGGAGTGTAGGTGACAGGGTATACGAGCAGTACTTC. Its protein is CAWSVGDRVYEQYF. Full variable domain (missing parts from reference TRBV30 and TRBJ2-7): SQTIHQWPATLVQPVGSPLSLECTVEGTSNPNLYWYRQAAGRGLQLLFYSVGIGQISSEVPQNLSASRPQDRQFILSSKKLLLSDSGFYLCAWSVGDRVYEQYFGPGTRLTVT.

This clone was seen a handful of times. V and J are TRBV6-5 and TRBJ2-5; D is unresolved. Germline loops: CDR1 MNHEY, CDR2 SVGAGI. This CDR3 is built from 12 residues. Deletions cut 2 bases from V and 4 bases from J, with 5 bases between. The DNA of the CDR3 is TGTGCCAGCAGTTACGGCAGAGAGACCCAGTACTTC. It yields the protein CASSYGRETQYF.

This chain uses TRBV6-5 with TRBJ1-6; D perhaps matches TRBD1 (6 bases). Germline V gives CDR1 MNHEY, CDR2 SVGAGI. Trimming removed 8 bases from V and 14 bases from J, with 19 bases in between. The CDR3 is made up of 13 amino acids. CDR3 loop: CASHGEQGWTLHF. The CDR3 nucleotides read TGTGCCAGCCATGGGGAACAGGGATGGACCCTCCACTTT.

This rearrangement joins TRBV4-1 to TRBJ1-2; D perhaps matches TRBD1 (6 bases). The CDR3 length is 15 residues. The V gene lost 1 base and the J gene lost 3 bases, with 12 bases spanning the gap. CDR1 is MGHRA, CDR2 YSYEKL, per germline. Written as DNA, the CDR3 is TGCGCCAGCAGCCAAGTTCAGGGGCCTCACTATGGCTACACCTTC. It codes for CASSQVQGPHYGYTF.

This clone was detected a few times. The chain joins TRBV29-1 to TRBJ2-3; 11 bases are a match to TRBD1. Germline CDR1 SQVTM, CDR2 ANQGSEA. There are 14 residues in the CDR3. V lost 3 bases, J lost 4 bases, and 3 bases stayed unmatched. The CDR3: CSVEDRGRADTQYF. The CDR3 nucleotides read TGCAGCGTTGAGGACAGGGGGCGGGCAGATACGCAGTATTTT.

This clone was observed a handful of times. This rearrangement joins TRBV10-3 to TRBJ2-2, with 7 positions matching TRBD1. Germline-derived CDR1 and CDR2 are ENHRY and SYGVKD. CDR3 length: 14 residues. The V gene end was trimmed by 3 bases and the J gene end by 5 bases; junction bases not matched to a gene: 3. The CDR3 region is CAISDVQGTGELFF. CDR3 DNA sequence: TGTGCCATCAGTGATGTACAGGGGACCGGGGAGCTGTTTTTT.

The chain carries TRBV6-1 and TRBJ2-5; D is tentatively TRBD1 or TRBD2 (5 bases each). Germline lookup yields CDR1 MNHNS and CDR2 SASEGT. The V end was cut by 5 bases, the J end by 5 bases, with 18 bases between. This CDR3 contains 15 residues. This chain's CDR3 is CASSRRDQRGETQYF. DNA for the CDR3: TGTGCCAGCAGTCGCCGGGACCAGCGAGGGGAGACCCAGTACTTC.

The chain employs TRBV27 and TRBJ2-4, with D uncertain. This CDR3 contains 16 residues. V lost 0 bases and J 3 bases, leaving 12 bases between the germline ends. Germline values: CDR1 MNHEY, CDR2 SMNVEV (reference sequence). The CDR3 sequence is CASSLSVGSDKNIQYF. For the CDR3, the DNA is TGTGCCAGCAGTTTATCGGTCGGGTCAGACAAAAACATTCAGTACTTC.

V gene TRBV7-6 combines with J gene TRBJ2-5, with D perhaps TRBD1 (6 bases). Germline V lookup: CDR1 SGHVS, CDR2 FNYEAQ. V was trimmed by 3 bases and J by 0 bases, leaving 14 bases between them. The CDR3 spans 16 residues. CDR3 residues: CASSFGTMRYQETQYF. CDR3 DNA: TGTGCCAGCAGCTTTGGGACAATGAGGTACCAAGAGACCCAGTACTTC.

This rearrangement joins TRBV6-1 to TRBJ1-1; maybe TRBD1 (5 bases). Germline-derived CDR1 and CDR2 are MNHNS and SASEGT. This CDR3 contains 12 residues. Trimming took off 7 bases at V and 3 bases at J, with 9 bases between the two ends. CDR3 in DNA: TGTGCCAGCACGAAGGGACACACTGAAGCTTTCTTT. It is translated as CASTKGHTEAFF.

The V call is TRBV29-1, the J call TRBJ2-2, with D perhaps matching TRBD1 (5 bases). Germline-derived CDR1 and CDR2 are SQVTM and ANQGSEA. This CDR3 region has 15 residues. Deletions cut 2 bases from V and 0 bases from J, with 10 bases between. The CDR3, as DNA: TGCAGCGTTGAATCACAGGCAACGAACACCGGGGAGCTGTTTTTT. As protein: CSVESQATNTGELFF.

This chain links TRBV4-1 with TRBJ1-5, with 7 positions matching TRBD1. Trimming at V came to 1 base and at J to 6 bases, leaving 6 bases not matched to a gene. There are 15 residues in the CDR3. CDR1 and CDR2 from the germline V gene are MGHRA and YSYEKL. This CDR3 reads CASSQVDRAGQPQHF. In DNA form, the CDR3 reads TGCGCCAGCAGCCAAGTTGACAGGGCCGGTCAGCCCCAGCATTTT.

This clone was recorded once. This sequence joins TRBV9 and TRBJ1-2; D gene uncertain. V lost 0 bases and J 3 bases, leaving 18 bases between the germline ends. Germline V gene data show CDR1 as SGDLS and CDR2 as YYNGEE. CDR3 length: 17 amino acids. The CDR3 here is CASSVEGSGREYYGYTF. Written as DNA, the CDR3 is TGTGCCAGCAGCGTAGAGGGTTCGGGCAGAGAATACTATGGCTACACCTTC.

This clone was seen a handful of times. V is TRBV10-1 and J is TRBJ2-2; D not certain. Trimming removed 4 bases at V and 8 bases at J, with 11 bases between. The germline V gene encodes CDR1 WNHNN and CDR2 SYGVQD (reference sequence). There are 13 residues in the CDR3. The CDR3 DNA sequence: TGCGCCAGCAGTGGGGAAGCGCGTGGGGAGCTGTTTTTT. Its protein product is CASSGEARGELFF.

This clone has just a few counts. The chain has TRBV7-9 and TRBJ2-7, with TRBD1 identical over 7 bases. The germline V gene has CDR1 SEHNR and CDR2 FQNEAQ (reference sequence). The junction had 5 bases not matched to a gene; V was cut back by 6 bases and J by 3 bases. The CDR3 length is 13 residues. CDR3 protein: CASRLGTDYEQYF. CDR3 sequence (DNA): TGTGCCAGCAGACTAGGGACAGACTACGAGCAGTACTTC.